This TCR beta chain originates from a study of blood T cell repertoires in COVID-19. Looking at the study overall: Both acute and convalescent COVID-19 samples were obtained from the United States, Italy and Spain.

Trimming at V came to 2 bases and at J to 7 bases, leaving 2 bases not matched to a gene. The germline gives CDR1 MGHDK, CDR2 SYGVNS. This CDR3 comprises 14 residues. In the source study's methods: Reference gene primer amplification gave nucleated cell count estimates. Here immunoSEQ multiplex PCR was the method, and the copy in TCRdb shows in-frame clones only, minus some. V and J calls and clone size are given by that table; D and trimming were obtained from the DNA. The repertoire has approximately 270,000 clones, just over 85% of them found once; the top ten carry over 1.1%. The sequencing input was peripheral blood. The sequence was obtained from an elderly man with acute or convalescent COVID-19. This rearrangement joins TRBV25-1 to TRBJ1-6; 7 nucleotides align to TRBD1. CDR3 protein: CASSEGTANSPLHF. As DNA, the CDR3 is TGTGCCAGCAGTGAAGGGACAGCCAATTCACCCCTCCACTTT.